This TCR beta chain was identified in a study of blood T cells in healthy people across ages (dated by TCRdb to the mid-2010s). Regarding the study in general: In model experiments, roughly one uniquely barcoded TCR beta cDNA molecule per two T cells was captured by template switching. For two donors (one aged 18 to 30 and one aged 80 or older), the study analyzed two additional independent replicas of 1 million unique cDNA reads from the same blood draw. The study measured age-related changes in TCR beta repertoire diversity using deep sequencing normalized with unique cDNA molecular identifiers. The donors were divided into four age groups: young (average around 15 years), middle-aged (about 39), aged (about 61) and long-lived (around 80). To avoid experimental bias, donors of different ages were spread randomly across the sequencing lanes.

Findings and caveats that apply to the study as a whole: Because donor CMV infection status was unknown, age-related changes in expanded clonotypes were potentially confounded. The percentage of naive T cells measured by flow cytometry correlated strongly with observed TCR beta diversity. Observed TCR beta diversity per million T cells fell roughly linearly with age, and a significant reduction was already apparent by age around 40. Conclusive comparison of naive and antigen-experienced compartments was prevented by the profiling of bulk unsorted PBMCs. Compared with the aged group, the long-lived group had more naive CD4+ T cells, fewer expanded clones and increased TCR diversity, a pattern suggesting age selection. Estimates of total diversity from one million sequenced T cells were regarded as lower bounds and underestimates.

This clonotype has just one count. It lacks a known antigen. Nothing much larger sits one base from this clone, and base qualities are not available. V and J are truncated by 3 bases and 4 bases respectively, leaving an intervening sequence of 9 bases. The CDR3 measures 13 amino acids from cysteine to phenylalanine. The CDR3 DNA has 39 bases and is translated from base 1. CDR1 and CDR2 are read off the germline V gene (reference sequence) as LGHDT and YNNKEL. Donors were around 37 systemically healthy Caucasian individuals from Russia aged about 6 to 100 years. Roughly 10 milliliters of peripheral blood were collected from each donor into EDTA-treated Vacutainer tubes. Ficoll-Paque density-gradient centrifugation was used to isolate PBMCs, with at least 6.5 million per sample. Total RNA was extracted from PBMCs with Trizol reagent, with at least 6 micrograms obtained per sample. The percentages of naive CD45RAhigh/CD27high T cells were determined by flow cytometry on a PBMC aliquot from every donor.

Libraries were constructed by 5' RACE. A second 7 to 11 cycle PCR used a sample-barcoded 5' primer and a J-beta primer mix. A template-switch 5' adaptor carrying 12 random nucleotides introduced a unique molecular identifier onto each TCR beta cDNA molecule. Each sample yielded at least 2.5 million CDR3-containing paired-end reads. First-strand cDNA was synthesized from all RNA with the Mint cDNA synthesis kit, primed by a TRBC-specific oligonucleotide. Following uracil-DNA glycosylase treatment, all cDNA underwent a first 18-cycle PCR with the universal primers M1SS and BC2_uni_R. On the authors' methods: For normalization, 1 million high-quality reads, each with a distinct molecular identifier, were randomly selected from each sample. Instead of being binned into consensus sequences, reads with shared molecular identifiers were discarded. CDR3 identification, clonotype clustering and error correction used MiTCR with a Q25 quality threshold and the strictest error-elimination algorithm. A nonparametric unseen species model using Euler transformation provided a lower-bound estimate of total TCR beta diversity. The public reads were quality trimmed at Q25 with fastp and then assembled into clones with MiXCR by TCRdb, keeping productive beta chains. Each CDR3 protein appears once, grouped with its most common genes and DNA. TCRdb's processing, not the authors' own work, is the source of the V and J calls. Counted in this sample were around 1,900,000 distinct CDR3 sequences; 30% to 40% of them appeared once. 20% to 25% of the sample is in the top ten clones.

Sequenced: blood. The receptor was derived from a human donor in good health. This chain joins TRBV3-1 to TRBJ1-2; the D gene identity is not certain. CDR3 reads: CASSHERFYGYTF. The nucleotide sequence is given as TGTGCCAGCAGCCACGAAAGATTCTATGGCTACACCTTC.